The 28 T cell receptor beta chains given below trace back to one sample, sequenced in a study of glioma-infiltrating T cells. Using RNA template, CDR3s of TCR alpha and beta were amplified with iRepertoire arm-PCR. TCRdb recomputed calls from the multiplex PCR reads with MiXCR, one row per CDR3 protein. This sample yields more than 300,000 distinct CDR3 sequences, of which roughly 41% are seen a single time; around 13% belongs to the top ten. Sequences were obtained from glioma tissue, nonneoplastic brain tissue, or PBMCs (not recorded which). Receptors originate from a human donor with low-grade glioma or glioblastoma, undergoing nonglioma brain surgery, or in good health (not recorded which).

The V call is TRBV29-1, the J call TRBJ2-3; the D is unclear. Germline V gives CDR1 SQVTM, CDR2 ANQGSEA. V was cut by 4 bases and J by 2 bases, with 7 bases left in between. The CDR3 totals 12 residues. CDR3 region: CSVVGYTDTQYF. In DNA, the CDR3 is TGCAGCGTTGTGGGTTACACAGATACGCAGTATTTT.

This clonotype was recorded a few times. The chain links TRBV10-2 to TRBJ1-1; D not certain. V shed 4 bases and J shed 3 bases, with 15 bases lying between them. This CDR3 has 15 residues. Germline CDR1 WSHSY, CDR2 SAAADI. CDR3 region: CASSGSPSGDTEAFF. CDR3 coding DNA: TGCGCCAGCAGTGGTTCTCCATCTGGGGACACTGAAGCTTTCTTT.

This clonotype has at least ten counts. The gene calls are TRBV7-9 and TRBJ1-1, with a possible D match to TRBD1 (6 bases). Germline-derived CDR1 and CDR2 are SEHNR and FQNEAQ (reference sequence). V was cut by 2 bases and J by 2 bases, with 9 bases left in between. The CDR3 runs to 14 residues. CDR3 protein: CASSLQGPNTEAFF. CDR3 DNA sequence: TGTGCCAGCAGCTTACAGGGGCCAAACACTGAAGCTTTCTTT.

The rearrangement links TRBV10-3 to TRBJ2-1; a weak D match, TRBD2 (6 bases). V was shortened by 1 base and J by 7 bases, with 11 bases between the two germline ends. The CDR3 extends over 14 amino acids. Looked up from germline, CDR1 is ENHRY and CDR2 is SYGVKD. CDR3 amino acids: CAISEWGSGNEQFF. In DNA form, the CDR3 reads TGTGCCATCAGTGAGTGGGGTAGCGGAAATGAGCAGTTCTTC.

This chain uses TRBV2 with TRBJ2-1; D perhaps matches TRBD1 (5 bases). The CDR3 runs to 14 residues. Germline assignment: CDR1 SNHLY and CDR2 FYNNEI. The V gene lost 1 base and the J gene lost 10 bases, with 14 bases spanning the gap. CDR3 DNA: TGTGCCAGCAGTGAAGGGGGCAGTTCGTACGAGCAGTTCTTC. Protein product: CASSEGGSSYEQFF.

On this clonotype itself: One end of the junction does not line up with germline, which may come from a read error. J is TRBJ2-1 and V is TRBV12-5; 8 bases fit TRBD1. CDR3 length equals 14 residues. From germline, CDR1 is LGHNT and CDR2 FRNRAP. CDR3 DNA: TGTGCTAGTGGCTTGGACAGGGCTCTCGATGAGCAGTTCTTC. Its protein product is CASGLDRALDEQFF.

The CDR3 protein is CASSLRAGGSKRITQYF. For the CDR3, the DNA is TGTGCCAGCAGCCTACGGGCGGGAGGCAGTAAGAGAATAACCCAGTACTTC. The chain combines TRBV7-9 with TRBJ2-5; 8 bases agree with TRBD2. The J segment lost 8 bases and the V segment lost 5 bases, leaving 19 bases of the junction unmatched. The length of the CDR3 is 17 residues. Germline CDR1 reads SEHNR; CDR2 reads FQNEAQ (reference sequence).

This sequence joins TRBV7-2 and TRBJ2-7; maybe TRBD2 (5 bases). Trimming pared 1 base from V and 3 bases from J, leaving 13 bases between. The CDR3 length is 15 residues. Germline CDR1 SGHTA, CDR2 FQGNSA. The CDR3 sequence: CASSLVSGFSYEQYF. The CDR3 DNA follows: TGTGCCAGCAGCTTAGTATCGGGGTTTAGCTACGAGCAGTACTTC.

V gene TRBV10-3 combines with J gene TRBJ1-1; tentatively, D is TRBD1 (6 bases). CDR3 size: 17 residues. CDR1 is ENHRY and CDR2 is SYGVKD in the germline V gene. Trimming cost V 0 bases and J 0 bases, with 14 bases left between them. The CDR3 DNA follows: TGTGCCATCAGTGAGTCGGGGGGCGTATTGATGAACACTGAAGCTTTCTTT. Translating gives CAISESGGVLMNTEAFF.

The genes are TRBV5-1 and TRBJ1-6; 10 bases fit TRBD1. Germline V gene sequence: CDR1 SGHRS, CDR2 YFSETQ. Germline trimming cut 2 bases from V and 8 bases from J; bases unmatched to any gene: 7. The CDR3 consists of 16 residues. Written as DNA, the CDR3 is TGCGCCAGCAGCTTCGGGAGGGACAGGGGTGATTCACCCCTCCACTTT. It codes for CASSFGRDRGDSPLHF.

A remark on this clonotype: This could be a read error, since a much larger clone is one nucleotide away. V is TRBV20-1 and J is TRBJ1-5; possibly TRBD1 for D (6 bases). Germline values: CDR1 DFQATT, CDR2 SNEGSKA (reference sequence). V lost 6 bases, J lost 3 bases, and 21 bases lay in between. The CDR3 runs to 16 residues. The CDR3 DNA follows: TGCAGTGCAAGACCGGGACACCGGGGGAACAATCAGCCCCAGCATTTT. It yields the protein CSARPGHRGNNQPQHF.

A remark on this clonotype: It may be a read error: a sequence one base away is much more abundant. This chain joins TRBV7-2 and TRBJ1-3, with a possible D match to TRBD1 (5 bases). The V gene's germline CDR1 is SGHTA and CDR2 FQGNSA. The V gene lost 4 bases and the J gene lost 6 bases, with 13 bases spanning the gap. The CDR3 spans 14 residues. CDR3 sequence reads: CASSSGRALNTIYF. In DNA form, the CDR3 reads TGTGCCAGCAGCTCGGGCAGGGCGTTAAACACCATATATTTT.

The chain uses TRBV19 and TRBJ1-2; 9 bases agree with TRBD1. The V and J ends lost 6 bases and 7 bases, in that order; junction bases with no gene match: 9. The CDR3 spans 14 residues. From germline, CDR1 is LNHDA and CDR2 SQIVND (reference sequence). CDR3 DNA: TGTGCCAGTAGAAAAGTGGGACAGGGTTTTGGCTACACCTTC. It codes for CASRKVGQGFGYTF.

The genes are TRBV6-2 or TRBV6-3 and TRBJ2-7, with D unresolved. Per germline, CDR1 MNHEY and CDR2 SVGEGT. The CDR3 is 14 residues long. V dropped 2 bases and J dropped 3 bases, with 11 bases sitting between them. CDR3 coding DNA: TGTGCCAGCAGTTACGGGCCCAGGTTCTACGAGCAGTACTTC. Translation gives CASSYGPRFYEQYF.

This clonotype came up a few times. V is TRBV19 and J is TRBJ1-6; D unresolved. Per germline, CDR1 LNHDA and CDR2 SQIVND (reference sequence). The V and J ends lost 5 bases and 5 bases respectively, with 16 bases between them. This CDR3 region has 16 residues. The CDR3 DNA follows: TGTGCCAGTAGTCTCATGAGGGTGGGGAATAATTCACCCCTCCACTTT. Encoded protein: CASSLMRVGNNSPLHF. Variable domain in full (rest from reference TRBV19 and TRBJ1-6): DGGITQSPKYLFRKEGQNVTLSCEQNLNHDAMYWYRQDPGQGLRLIYYSQIVNDFQKGDIAEGYSVSREKKESFPLTVTSAQKNPTAFYLCASSLMRVGNNSPLHFGNGTRLTVT.

The chain is built from TRBV28 and TRBJ2-2; 10 nucleotides match TRBD2. CDR3 size: 18 residues. From germline, CDR1 is MDHEN and CDR2 SYDVKM. Trimming took 5 bases from V and 5 from J; bases not matched to a gene: 14. The chain's CDR3 is CASSIERTSGFITGELFF. Written as DNA, the CDR3 is TGTGCCAGCAGTATTGAAAGGACTAGCGGCTTTATTACCGGGGAGCTGTTTTTT.

The V call is TRBV11-3, the J call TRBJ2-2; 9 nucleotides align to TRBD1. After removal of 0 bases from V and 1 base from J, the junction contained 3 bases not matched to a gene. CDR1 and CDR2 from the germline V gene are SGHNT and YENEEA. The CDR3 length is 17 residues. The CDR3 DNA sequence: TGTGCCAGCAGCTTAGACCCGGGACAGGGGAACACCGGGGAGCTGTTTTTT. Amino acid sequence: CASSLDPGQGNTGELFF.

The V gene is TRBV27, the J gene TRBJ1-2; 9 bases align to TRBD1. J lost 4 bases, V lost 5 bases, and 8 bases had no gene match. Germline values: CDR1 MNHEY, CDR2 SMNVEV (reference sequence). CDR3 length: 15 residues. CDR3: CASSLRTGAGYGYTF. The CDR3 bases are TGTGCCAGCAGTCTTAGGACAGGGGCGGGCTATGGCTACACCTTC.

The sample holds a few counts of this clonotype. The V call is TRBV7-9, the J call TRBJ2-7; D remains ambiguous. V lost 5 bases and J lost 3, with 14 bases in between. The germline V gene encodes CDR1 SEHNR and CDR2 FQNEAQ (reference sequence). This CDR3 has 14 amino acids. The CDR3 region is CASSPVGLDYEQYF. The CDR3 DNA follows: TGTGCCAGCAGCCCCGTGGGCCTTGACTACGAGCAGTACTTC. The full variable domain, rest sourced from reference TRBV7-9 and TRBJ2-7, is DTGVSQNPRHKITKRGQNVTFRCDPISEHNRLYWYRQTLGQGPEFLTYFQNEAQLEKSRLLSDRFSAERPKGSFSTLEIQRTEQGDSAMYLCASSPVGLDYEQYFGPGTRLTVT.

J is TRBJ2-3 and V is TRBV20-1, with D unclear. The length of the CDR3 is 15 residues. The V end lost 4 bases, the J end lost 1 base, and 15 bases lay between the germline ends. Looked up from germline, CDR1 is DFQATT and CDR2 is SNEGSKA (reference sequence). The CDR3 reads CSAKKGGGGTDTQYF. CDR3 nucleotides: TGCAGTGCTAAGAAGGGCGGCGGTGGCACAGATACGCAGTATTTT.

This chain uses TRBV7-2 with TRBJ2-3; no clear D gene. Germline V CDR1 and CDR2: SGHTA, FQGNSA. Trimming left V 8 bases short and J 5 bases short, with 14 bases between. The CDR3 has 13 residues. CDR3 in DNA: TGTGCCAGCCGTTCGGCTTACAGAGATACGCAGTATTTT. Translating it yields CASRSAYRDTQYF.

The chain recombines TRBV27 with TRBJ2-5, with 7 bases matching TRBD2. CDR3 length: 14 amino acids. V lost 7 bases and J lost 4; bases outside the gene matches: 9. The germline gives CDR1 MNHEY, CDR2 SMNVEV (reference sequence). In DNA form, the CDR3 reads TGTGCCAGCAAGGCTCTGCGGGAGAGAGAGACCCAGTACTTC. This codes for CASKALRERETQYF.

V usage is TRBV3-1 and J usage is TRBJ1-1; D is unclear. The germline V gene encodes CDR1 LGHDT and CDR2 YNNKEL (reference sequence). The length of the CDR3 is 14 residues. V was cut by 3 bases and J by 0 bases, with 8 bases left in between. CDR3 sequence: CASSHFAVNTEAFF. The DNA for the CDR3 is TGTGCCAGCAGCCATTTCGCGGTGAACACTGAAGCTTTCTTT.

The chain recombines TRBV20-1 with TRBJ2-7; 9 nucleotides align to TRBD1. CDR1 is DFQATT and CDR2 is SNEGSKA in the germline V gene (reference sequence). This CDR3 contains 17 residues. Trimming cost V 3 bases and J 5 bases; bases outside gene matches: 17. The CDR3 is CSASSREGQGRFNEQYF. CDR3 nucleotides: TGCAGTGCTAGTTCCAGGGAGGGACAGGGCCGGTTCAACGAGCAGTACTTC.

V gene TRBV24-1 combines with J gene TRBJ2-1, with 7 bases fitting TRBD1. V lost 3 bases and J lost 12; bases outside the gene matches: 16. Germline loops: CDR1 KGHDR, CDR2 SFDVKD. CDR3 length: 16 residues. CDR3 sequence reads: CATSDPGQRLLVGQFF. The CDR3 bases are TGTGCCACCAGTGATCCGGGACAGAGGCTGCTAGTAGGGCAGTTCTTC.

The rearrangement links TRBV12-3 or TRBV12-4 to TRBJ1-1, with D unresolved. The CDR3 loop spans 13 amino acids. Trimming took 5 bases from V and 6 from J, leaving 13 bases between them. The CDR3 reads CASSLREFAEAFF. DNA of the CDR3: TGTGCCAGCAGTCTCCGGGAATTCGCTGAAGCTTTCTTT.

About this clonotype: The junction differs from germline at one of its ends, possibly a read error. V and J are TRBV7-2 and TRBJ2-2, with 9 positions matching TRBD2. The CDR3 has 15 residues. Per the germline V gene, CDR1 is SGHTA and CDR2 is FQGNSA. The CDR3 here is CASSFSSGVTGGLFF. CDR3 DNA sequence: TGTGCCAGCAGCTTTTCTAGCGGGGTCACCGGGGGGCTGTTTTTT. Supplemented by reference TRBV7-2 and TRBJ2-2, the full variable domain reads GAGVSQSPSNKVTEKGKDVELRCDPISGHTALYWYRQSLGQGLEFLIYFQGNSAPDKSGLPSDRFSAERTGGSVSTLTIQRTQQEDSAVYLCASSFSSGVTGGLFFGEGSRLTVL.

The chain couples TRBV28 to TRBJ2-7, with D possibly being TRBD1 (6 bases). CDR1 is MDHEN and CDR2 is SYDVKM in the germline V gene. The ends were cut back, 6 bases at V and 3 bases at J, with 12 bases in the middle. The CDR3 contains 13 residues. CDR3 loop: CASSTSDSYEQYF. The CDR3 coding sequence is TGTGCCAGCAGCACCTCGGACAGCTACGAGCAGTACTTC.